The T cell receptor (beta chain) under discussion was sequenced for a study of T cells in Graves' hyperthyroidism and ophthalmopathy. This clonotype was found many times. The investigators amplified TCR beta CDR3 regions from RNA transcripts. An initial round of RT-PCR targeting the TCR CDR3 relied on the HTBI primer set. In TCRdb, the multiplex PCR reads were re-called with MiXCR into one record per CDR3 protein. The sample yields roughly 500,000 distinct CDR3 sequences, around 46% seen once. The CDR3 has 15 amino acids. Germline V gene sequence: CDR1 MDHEN, CDR2 SYDVKM. V lost 5 bases to trimming and J lost 5 bases, with 16 bases between them.

This chain connects TRBV28 to TRBJ1-5; the D is unclear. The source is an adult woman with Graves' disease, either hyperthyroidism or ophthalmopathy (not recorded which). The specimen was peripheral blood or thyroid tissue (not recorded which). CDR3 amino acids: CASSDGAPGDQPQHF. The CDR3, as DNA: TGTGCCAGCAGTGATGGAGCCCCCGGGGATCAGCCCCAGCATTTT.